The 5 T cell receptor beta chains below come from one sample, sequenced in a study of blood T cells in healthy people across ages. A sample-barcoded 5' primer and a J-beta primer mix were used in a second PCR of roughly 7 to 11 cycles. TCRdb processed the 5' RACE reads anew with MiXCR; each CDR3 protein has one entry. Among about 1.1 million distinct CDR3 sequences listed, 35% to 40% were seen once. The sample consisted of blood. The receptors derive from a man between 18 and 29 years old in good health.

In its sample, this clonotype was seen many times. CDR3 in DNA: TGTGCCAGCAGCTTAGCAGAAGAGACCCAGTACTTC. Protein: CASSLAEETQYF. This chain links TRBV28 with TRBJ2-5; D remains unclear. Trimming shortened V by 6 bases and J by 3 bases, and 8 bases separated the two germline ends. The germline V gene encodes CDR1 MDHEN and CDR2 SYDVKM. CDR3 length equals 12 residues. The full variable domain, with the rest looked up from reference TRBV28 and TRBJ2-5, is DVKVTQSSRYLVKRTGEKVFLECVQDMDHENMFWYRQDPGLGLRLIYFSYDVKMKEKGDIPEGYSVSREKKERFSLILESASTNQTSMYLCASSLAEETQYFGPGTRLLVL.

Turning to this clonotype: A read error may produce the germline difference seen at one junction end. The chain combines TRBV4-2 with TRBJ2-3; D might be TRBD1 (6 bases). Germline values: CDR1 LGHNA, CDR2 YNFKEQ. This CDR3 is 18 amino acids long. The CDR3 here is CVSSQGLLQGPSTDTQYF. CDR3 DNA sequence: TGTGTCAGCAGCCAAGGACTCCTCCAGGGGCCTAGCACAGATACGCAGTATTTT.

The gene calls are TRBV14 and TRBJ2-7; the match to TRBD2 covers 7 bases. Near its end, the DNA agrees better with TRBJ2-5, so the J call may be wrong. The CDR3 runs to 15 residues. Germline V gives CDR1 SGHDN, CDR2 FVKESK. Here the CDR3 DNA reads TGTGCCAGCAGCCAAGATCAGGCGGGGGAAAAGACCCAGTACTTC. It translates to CASSQDQAGEKTQYF.

The chain couples TRBV4-3 to TRBJ2-1; 12 bases match TRBD2. There are 16 residues in the CDR3. Germline V CDR1 and CDR2: LGHNA, YSLEER. The ends lost 1 base at V and 8 bases at J; junction bases unmatched: 6. The CDR3 here is CASSQGSSGGADEQFF. The CDR3 DNA follows: TGCGCCAGCAGCCAAGGCTCTAGCGGGGGGGCGGATGAGCAGTTCTTC.

This chain joins TRBV2 and TRBJ2-7; the D is unclear. The J call may be faulty, since TRBJ2-5 better matches the DNA end. Germline V gene lookup returns CDR1 SNHLY and CDR2 FYNNEI. The CDR3 spans 14 residues. CDR3 region: CASSEVNLEETQYF. CDR3 DNA sequence: TGTGCCAGCAGTGAAGTAAACCTGGAGGAGACCCAGTACTTC.